A single sample gave rise to the 13 T cell receptor beta chains below, sequenced in a study of shared clonotypes between healthy human individuals. Assay used: immunoSEQ multiplex PCR; TCRdb lists only in-frame clones, some missing. The table records over a million clones, around 95% of them present only once. The specimen was naive CD4+ T cells sorted from blood. As to subset: CD45RA+ positively selected. These receptors came from a man younger than 45 in good health.

About this clone: This same CDR3 is encoded by further DNA sequences in the sample. The chain is built from TRBV10-3 and TRBJ2-7; TRBD2 matches at 7 bases. The CDR3 runs 12 residues. Germline CDR1 ENHRY, CDR2 SYGVKD. After removal of 4 bases from V and 4 bases from J, the junction contained 1 base not matched to a gene. CDR3 nucleotide sequence: TGTGCCATCAGTGGGGGGGGATACGAGCAGTACTTC. This encodes CAISGGGYEQYF.

Concerning this clone itself: Different DNA sequences within this sample yield the same CDR3. The CDR3 bases are TGTGCCAGCAGGCCCGGCGGGAGCACAGATACGCAGTATTTT. Its translation is CASRPGGSTDTQYF. The chain joins TRBV28 to TRBJ2-3; possibly TRBD2 for D (5 bases). Per germline, CDR1 MDHEN and CDR2 SYDVKM. The CDR3 extends over 14 amino acids. Trimming took 6 bases from V and 0 from J, leaving 10 bases between them.

This chain joins TRBV10-2 and TRBJ2-7; D could derive from TRBD1 or TRBD2 (6 bases each). Germline CDR1 is WSHSY and CDR2 is SAAADI. The CDR3 has 14 amino acids. V shed 0 bases and J shed 4 bases, with 10 bases lying between them. CDR3 loop: CASSESRRGYEQYF. CDR3 coding DNA: TGCGCCAGCAGTGAGTCTAGGAGGGGGTACGAGCAGTACTTC.

The CDR3 loop reads CSVAQGRDQPQHF. DNA for the CDR3: TGCAGCGTTGCGCAGGGCCGGGATCAGCCCCAGCATTTT. The gene calls are TRBV29-1 and TRBJ1-5; perhaps TRBD1 as D (5 bases). CDR1 is SQVTM, CDR2 ANQGSEA, per germline. This CDR3 spans 13 amino acids. Trimming left V 4 bases short and J 5 bases short, with 12 bases between.

This chain uses TRBV6-1 with TRBJ2-6; 7 positions match TRBD1. Germline values: CDR1 MNHNS, CDR2 SASEGT. The CDR3 has 20 amino acids. The ends lost 2 bases at V and 0 bases at J; junction bases unmatched: 13. CDR3 in amino acids: CASSEPMTGPILSGANVLTF. DNA of the CDR3: TGTGCCAGCAGTGAACCGATGACAGGGCCTATCCTCTCTGGGGCCAACGTCCTGACTTTC.

The chain has TRBV29-1 and TRBJ2-7; D is possibly TRBD2 (6 bases). The germline V and J ends were trimmed by 7 bases and 2 bases, with 12 bases remaining between them. The V gene's germline CDR1 is SQVTM and CDR2 ANQGSEA. The CDR3 totals 12 residues. The CDR3 DNA reads TGCAGCGGGGGACTTGGAACCTACGAGCAGTACTTC. It specifies CSGGLGTYEQYF.

This clone was counted a few times. This chain joins TRBV7-9 and TRBJ2-2; D is ambiguous. Trimming stripped 8 bases from V and 2 bases from J, with 12 bases between. CDR1 and CDR2 (germline): SEHNR, FQNEAQ (reference sequence). This CDR3 is 14 amino acids long. The CDR3 spells CASGRQDNTGELFF. DNA for the CDR3: TGTGCCAGCGGTCGGCAGGACAACACCGGGGAGCTGTTTTTT.

This chain connects TRBV19 to TRBJ2-1; 7 nucleotides line up with TRBD2. The CDR3 spans 15 residues. Germline trimming cut 9 bases from V and 0 bases from J; bases unmatched to any gene: 8. Germline V gene lookup returns CDR1 LNHDA and CDR2 SQIVND (reference sequence). CDR3 amino acids: CASRLADTSYNEQFF. In DNA, the CDR3 is TGTGCCAGCCGACTAGCTGATACCTCCTACAATGAGCAGTTCTTC.

V and J are TRBV18 and TRBJ2-5; D assignment may be TRBD1 or TRBD2 (5 bases each). V gave up 3 bases and J gave up 5 bases, with 16 bases separating them. Germline CDR1 reads KGHSH; CDR2 reads LQKENI. This CDR3 has 15 amino acids. This CDR3 reads CASSPWPGTGETQYF. CDR3 nucleotides: TGTGCCAGCTCACCCTGGCCAGGGACGGGGGAGACCCAGTACTTC.

This sequence joins TRBV5-4 and TRBJ2-7, with unresolved D. The CDR3 is 15 residues long. Germline loops: CDR1 SGHNT, CDR2 YYREEE (reference sequence). V was shortened by 4 bases and J by 2 bases, with 16 bases between the two germline ends. CDR3 DNA: TGTGCCAGCAGCCTGTCTGCGACGTCGACCTACGAGCAGTACTTC. Translated: CASSLSATSTYEQYF.

The genes are TRBV6-1 and TRBJ1-2, with 8 bases aligning to TRBD1. V lost 6 bases, J lost 8 bases, and 8 bases stayed unmatched. The germline V gene has CDR1 MNHNS and CDR2 SASEGT. This CDR3 is 13 amino acids long. CDR3 coding DNA: TGTGCCAGCAGGCAGACAGGGGTACAGGGCTACACCTTC. Its protein product is CASRQTGVQGYTF.

CDR3 nucleotides: TGTGCCAGCAGCACTATTGTGTCCGAGCAGTACTTC. The encoded protein is CASSTIVSEQYF. The rearrangement uses TRBV28 and TRBJ2-7; the D is unclear. CDR3 length equals 12 residues. Germline lookup yields CDR1 MDHEN and CDR2 SYDVKM. V was trimmed by 6 bases and J by 6 bases, leaving 12 bases between them.

The chain carries TRBV6-8 and TRBJ1-1; D is undetermined. This CDR3 comprises 14 residues. Trimming took off 3 bases at V and 1 base at J, with 9 bases between the two ends. Germline values: CDR1 MNHGY, CDR2 SAAAGT. The CDR3 bases are TGTGCCAGCAGTTATGCCGCCCCGAACACTGAAGCTTTCTTT. Residues: CASSYAAPNTEAFF.